This T cell receptor (beta chain) was sequenced during a study of early T cells in non-severe SARS-CoV-2 infection. Background on the study: RNA in bulk from unsorted whole blood was sequenced, and chains were unpaired.

This clonotype was counted a few times. Individual cDNA molecules each received unique molecular identifiers attached to them. MiXCR was run by TCRdb on the 5' RACE reads, yielding one entry per CDR3 protein. Among about 36,000 distinct CDR3 sequences, 6.8% were seen once, and the ten largest hold under 30%. This CDR3 is 15 amino acids long. Deletions cut 5 bases from V and 7 bases from J, with 15 bases between. Germline CDR1 SGHTA, CDR2 FQGNSA. V is TRBV7-2 and J is TRBJ1-6; D uncertain. This clonotype originated in an adult who was a healthcare worker with PCR-confirmed SARS-CoV-2 infection or an uninfected control (not recorded which). The sample was whole blood, taken at baseline. The CDR3 DNA follows: TGTGCCAGCAGCATCCAGAGATTAAACAATTCACCCCTCCACTTT. Residues: CASSIQRLNNSPLHF.